The clone carrying this T cell receptor beta chain was recorded many times. It was with unique molecular identifiers that the TCRbeta library was prepared. MiXCR, run by TCRdb on the PCR reads, gives a single entry per CDR3 protein. The sample has a few hundred thousand distinct CDR3 sequences; about 9.6% are singletons. The data belong to a study of T-cell reconstitution after alpha-beta-depleted transplantation in children. CDR3 size: 14 residues. The germline gives CDR1 SNHLY, CDR2 FYNNEI. Trimming pared 5 bases from V and 0 bases from J, leaving 8 bases between. This receptor was identified in a human donor who donated a stem cell graft to a child with SCID. The J gene is TRBJ1-3, the V gene TRBV2, with D maybe TRBD1 (5 bases). The sequencing here drew on PBMCs from the stem cell graft donor, taken from the stem cell graft. The CDR3 DNA follows: TGTGCCAGCAGTACAGACAGCTCTGGAAACACCATATATTTT. It codes for CASSTDSSGNTIYF.